This T cell receptor beta chain is from a study of T-cell reconstitution after alpha-beta-depleted transplantation in children. TCRbeta library preparation incorporated unique molecular identifiers. TCRdb redid the calling of the PCR reads with MiXCR, one entry per CDR3 protein. The repertoire includes approximately 200,000 distinct CDR3 sequences, roughly 15% of them detected once, and roughly an eighth sits in the top ten. The sample holds many counts of this clonotype. The sample here was PBMCs from the stem cell graft donor, taken from the stem cell graft. This sequence originates from a human donor who donated a stem cell graft to a child with acute lymphoblastic leukemia.

CDR3 sequence (DNA): TGTGCCATCAGTCGACAGGGAAGTTACGAGCAGTACTTC. Its protein is CAISRQGSYEQYF. The chain has TRBV10-3 and TRBJ2-7; 7 bases agree with TRBD1. CDR3 length: 13 residues. The J segment lost 4 bases and the V segment lost 5 bases, leaving 5 bases of the junction unmatched. Looked up from germline, CDR1 is ENHRY and CDR2 is SYGVKD.